Listed below are T cell receptor beta chains from one sample, sequenced in a study of CD8+ T cells in alopecia areata. Assay: immunoSEQ multiplex PCR; the TCRdb copy retains only in-frame clones and omits some. The table records 150,000 to 200,000 clones, over 55% of them present only once. The sequencing used CD4+ T cells sorted from blood, collected at week 24, from a patient treated with tofacitinib. These receptors were taken from a human donor with alopecia areata. Each CDR3 is given with its conserved first and last residue. A D gene is named only where the DNA matches it firmly. The listing skips clone size in some rows; elsewhere it reads once, few, many or a size class.

D gene: TRBD1
V gene: TRBV30
J gene: TRBJ2-2
clone size: .
CDR3 protein: CAWSAGTANTGELFF
CDR3 DNA: TGTGCCTGGAGTGCCGGGACAGCGAACACCGGGGAGCTGTTTTTT

D gene: TRBD2
V gene: TRBV7-2
J gene: TRBJ2-3
clone size: few
CDR3 protein: CASGTSGATQYF
CDR3 DNA: TGTGCCAGCGGGACTAGCGGGGCTACGCAGTATTTT

D gene: TRBD2
V gene: TRBV27
J gene: TRBJ2-3
clone size: few
CDR3 protein: CASNSERGRAFKDTQYF
CDR3 DNA: TGTGCCAGCAATAGCGAGCGGGGGCGAGCCTTTAAAGATACGCAGTATTTT

D gene: .
V gene: TRBV13
J gene: TRBJ1-1
clone size: .
CDR3 protein: CASSPRVAIQGFKNTEAFF
CDR3 DNA: TGTGCCAGCAGCCCCAGGGTCGCGATCCAGGGTTTCAAGAACACTGAAGCTTTCTTT

D gene: TRBD1
V gene: TRBV27
J gene: TRBJ1-5
clone size: .
CDR3 protein: CASKGGTGAGQPQHF
CDR3 DNA: TGTGCCAGCAAGGGGGGGACAGGGGCAGGGCAGCCCCAGCATTTT

D gene: .
V gene: TRBV30
J gene: TRBJ1-1
clone size: .
CDR3 protein: CAWNPNLNTEAFF
CDR3 DNA: TGTGCCTGGAACCCTAATCTGAACACTGAAGCTTTCTTT

D gene: .
V gene: TRBV6-5
J gene: TRBJ2-3
clone size: .
CDR3 protein: CASSETGKADTQYF
CDR3 DNA: TGTGCCAGCAGTGAAACAGGGAAGGCAGATACGCAGTATTTT

D gene: .
V gene: TRBV29-1
J gene: TRBJ1-1
clone size: few
CDR3 protein: CSVGQGSTEAFF
CDR3 DNA: TGCAGCGTTGGTCAGGGGAGCACTGAAGCTTTCTTT

D gene: .
V gene: TRBV6-5
J gene: TRBJ1-2
clone size: .
CDR3 protein: CASKLGTSQIYGYTF
CDR3 DNA: TGTGCCAGCAAGTTAGGAACGTCTCAAATATATGGCTACACCTTC

D gene: TRBD2
V gene: TRBV7-2
J gene: TRBJ2-7
clone size: once
CDR3 protein: CASSLAAGGSYEQYF
CDR3 DNA: TGTGCCAGCAGCTTAGCAGCGGGGGGGTCCTACGAGCAGTACTTC

D gene: TRBD1
V gene: TRBV7-3
J gene: TRBJ2-1
clone size: .
CDR3 protein: CASSSPGQGYNEQFF
CDR3 DNA: TGTGCCAGCAGCTCGCCGGGACAGGGCTACAATGAGCAGTTCTTC

D gene: TRBD2
V gene: TRBV5-1
J gene: TRBJ2-1
clone size: .
CDR3 protein: CASSPGLAGGPADEQFF
CDR3 DNA: TGCGCCAGCAGCCCGGGACTAGCGGGGGGGCCGGCAGATGAGCAGTTCTTC

D gene: .
V gene: TRBV6-5
J gene: TRBJ1-5
clone size: .
CDR3 protein: CASSVGQNQPQHF
CDR3 DNA: TGTGCCAGCAGTGTGGGCCAGAATCAGCCCCAGCATTTT

D gene: TRBD2
V gene: TRBV15
J gene: TRBJ2-3
clone size: .
CDR3 protein: CASTAGAHGTDTQYF
CDR3 DNA: TGTGCCTCAACAGCGGGGGCCCACGGCACAGATACGCAGTATTTT

D gene: .
V gene: TRBV21-1
J gene: TRBJ1-1
clone size: few
CDR3 protein: CASSKGSGMTEAFF
CDR3 DNA: TGTGCCAGCAGCAAAGGATCAGGGATGACTGAAGCTTTCTTT